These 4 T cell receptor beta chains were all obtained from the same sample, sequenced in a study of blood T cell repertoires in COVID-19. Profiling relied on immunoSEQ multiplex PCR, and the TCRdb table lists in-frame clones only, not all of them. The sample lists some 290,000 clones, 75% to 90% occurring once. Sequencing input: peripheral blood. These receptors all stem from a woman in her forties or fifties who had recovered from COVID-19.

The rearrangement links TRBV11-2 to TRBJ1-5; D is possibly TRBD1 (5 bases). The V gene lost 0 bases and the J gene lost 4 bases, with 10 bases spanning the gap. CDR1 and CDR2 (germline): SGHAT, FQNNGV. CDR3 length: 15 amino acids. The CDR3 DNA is TGTGCCAGCAGCTTAGATGGGGCAGCAAATCAGCCCCAGCATTTT. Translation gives CASSLDGAANQPQHF.

The CDR3 DNA reads TGTGCCAGCACCCGGGACAGCTCCTACGAGCAGTACTTC. This gives the protein CASTRDSSYEQYF. This chain connects TRBV7-2 to TRBJ2-7; TRBD1 matches 7 bases. CDR3 length equals 13 residues. V was pared by 7 bases and J by 0 bases, with 3 bases of the junction left unmatched. Germline CDR1 SGHTA, CDR2 FQGNSA.

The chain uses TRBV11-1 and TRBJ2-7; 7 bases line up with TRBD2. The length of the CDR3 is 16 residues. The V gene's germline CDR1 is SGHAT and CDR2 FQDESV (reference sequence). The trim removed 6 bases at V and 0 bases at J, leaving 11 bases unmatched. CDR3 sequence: CASRPSRAGSSYEQYF. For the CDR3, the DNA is TGTGCCAGCAGACCATCTCGAGCGGGGAGCTCCTACGAGCAGTACTTC.

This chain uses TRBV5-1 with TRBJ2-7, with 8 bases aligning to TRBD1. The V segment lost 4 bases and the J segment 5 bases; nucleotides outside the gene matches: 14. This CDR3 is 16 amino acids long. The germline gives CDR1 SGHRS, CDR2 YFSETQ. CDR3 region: CASSIFQGAVRNEQYF. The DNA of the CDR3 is TGCGCCAGCAGCATATTCCAGGGGGCCGTGAGAAACGAGCAGTACTTC. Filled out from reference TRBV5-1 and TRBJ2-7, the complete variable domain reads KAGVTQTPRYLIKTRGQQVTLSCSPISGHRSVSWYQQTPGQGLQFLFEYFSETQRNKGNFPGRFSGRQFSNSRSEMNVSTLELGDSALYLCASSIFQGAVRNEQYFGPGTRLTVT.